Listed below are T cell receptor beta chains from one sample, sequenced in a study of blood T cells in healthy people across ages. TCRdb analysed the 5' RACE reads with MiXCR anew, one entry per CDR3 protein. The data hold more than 500,000 distinct CDR3 sequences, with approximately 25% observed a single time. Material: blood. The receptors were gathered from a woman aged 65 to 85 in good health. CDR3s include the opening cysteine and the closing phenylalanine or tryptophan. Each record gives: D gene, J gene, V gene, clone size, CDR3 DNA, CDR3 protein. A D gene is named only where the DNA matches it firmly. The size field is filled for only some rows; it gives once, few, many or a size class.

d_gene: -; j_gene: TRBJ1-3; v_gene: TRBV15; abundance: -; CDR3nt: TGTGCCACCAGCAACGCAATCTCTGGAAACACCATATATTTT; CDR3aa: CATSNAISGNTIYF
d_gene: -; j_gene: TRBJ2-3; v_gene: TRBV29-1; abundance: -; CDR3nt: TGCAGCGTTGTGGGGCGGTACACAGATACGCAGTATTTT; CDR3aa: CSVVGRYTDTQYF
d_gene: -; j_gene: TRBJ2-1; v_gene: TRBV5-1; abundance: -; CDR3nt: TGCGCCAGCAGCTTGCTGGGATTAAGCTCCTACAATGAGCAGTTCTTC; CDR3aa: CASSLLGLSSYNEQFF
d_gene: TRBD2; j_gene: TRBJ2-7; v_gene: TRBV4-1; abundance: few; CDR3nt: TGCGCCAGCAGCCAAGATTCCCCCCTAGCGGGGGGGGAGCAGTACTTC; CDR3aa: CASSQDSPLAGGEQYF
d_gene: TRBD2; j_gene: TRBJ2-5; v_gene: TRBV2; abundance: -; CDR3nt: TGTGCCAGCCAAGAGGGGACTAGCGGAGAGACCCAGTACTTC; CDR3aa: CASQEGTSGETQYF
d_gene: -; j_gene: TRBJ2-3; v_gene: TRBV12-3/TRBV12-4; abundance: -; CDR3nt: TGTGCCAGCAGTTTAGGAGTAGTGGGGTCAGATGCGCAGTATTTT; CDR3aa: CASSLGVVGSDAQYF
d_gene: -; j_gene: TRBJ1-2; v_gene: TRBV14; abundance: few; CDR3nt: TGTGCCAGCAGCCAAGCCACCGACAGGGGCTACACCTTC; CDR3aa: CASSQATDRGYTF
d_gene: TRBD1; j_gene: TRBJ1-4; v_gene: TRBV5-1; abundance: -; CDR3nt: TGCGCCAGCAGCTTACTAACAGGGGCAACTAATGAAAAACTGTTTTTT; CDR3aa: CASSLLTGATNEKLFF
d_gene: TRBD1; j_gene: TRBJ2-1; v_gene: TRBV4-2; abundance: -; CDR3nt: TGTGCCAGCAGCCAAGATCGGGGCCGTATAGGGGGCTATGAGCAGTTCTTC; CDR3aa: CASSQDRGRIGGYEQFF
d_gene: -; j_gene: TRBJ2-3; v_gene: TRBV5-4; abundance: -; CDR3nt: TGTGCCAGCAGCTTGAATTGGAAAAGGGGCACAGATACGCAGTATTTT; CDR3aa: CASSLNWKRGTDTQYF
d_gene: -; j_gene: TRBJ2-4; v_gene: TRBV20-1; abundance: few; CDR3nt: TGCAGTGCGAAATCCCACGGGAAAGCCAAAAACATTCAGTACTTC; CDR3aa: CSAKSHGKAKNIQYF
d_gene: -; j_gene: TRBJ1-4; v_gene: TRBV4-2; abundance: few; CDR3nt: TGTGCCAGCAGCCAAGAGGGGGGAGGGCCTAATGAAAAACTGTTTTTT; CDR3aa: CASSQEGGGPNEKLFF
d_gene: TRBD1; j_gene: TRBJ1-1; v_gene: TRBV30; abundance: -; CDR3nt: TGTGCCTGGAGTCGTGCCGGGACAGAACCGGCTTTCTTT; CDR3aa: CAWSRAGTEPAFF
d_gene: -; j_gene: TRBJ2-1; v_gene: TRBV5-1; abundance: -; CDR3nt: TGCGCCAGCAGCTTAACCGGGAGCCAGGCGGCTGAGCAGTTCTTC; CDR3aa: CASSLTGSQAAEQFF
d_gene: TRBD2; j_gene: TRBJ2-3; v_gene: TRBV20-1; abundance: once; CDR3nt: TGCAGTGCTAGATTCGACGTTCTGGGACTAGCGGACTCTGGGGATACGCAGTATTTT; CDR3aa: CSARFDVLGLADSGDTQYF
d_gene: TRBD1; j_gene: TRBJ1-2; v_gene: TRBV25-1; abundance: few; CDR3nt: TGTGCCAGCAGTGAATGGGGACAGGCGAACTATGGCTACACCTTC; CDR3aa: CASSEWGQANYGYTF
d_gene: TRBD1; j_gene: TRBJ2-5; v_gene: TRBV20-1; abundance: -; CDR3nt: TGCAGTGCTAGTGTAGGGGGCGGGGAGACCCAGTACTTC; CDR3aa: CSASVGGGETQYF
d_gene: -; j_gene: TRBJ1-3; v_gene: TRBV2; abundance: -; CDR3nt: TGTGCCAGCAGTGAGGTCTCTGGAAACACCATATATTTT; CDR3aa: CASSEVSGNTIYF
d_gene: -; j_gene: TRBJ2-7; v_gene: TRBV5-1; abundance: -; CDR3nt: TGCGCCAGCAGCCCCTCAGGTGGTGGATACGAGCAGTACTTC; CDR3aa: CASSPSGGGYEQYF
d_gene: -; j_gene: TRBJ1-1; v_gene: TRBV7-2; abundance: -; CDR3nt: TGTGCCAGCAGCGCCCGTTTGGGGAGAACTGAAGCTTTCTTT; CDR3aa: CASSARLGRTEAFF
d_gene: -; j_gene: TRBJ2-7; v_gene: TRBV5-1; abundance: many; CDR3nt: TGCGCCAGCAGCTTGGACCTCCCCGGGAACGGAGAGCAGTACTTC; CDR3aa: CASSLDLPGNGEQYF
d_gene: -; j_gene: TRBJ2-7; v_gene: TRBV12-5; abundance: -; CDR3nt: TGTGCTAGTGCCCTAAGTGGGATTAACGAGCAGTACTTC; CDR3aa: CASALSGINEQYF
d_gene: -; j_gene: TRBJ2-1; v_gene: TRBV20-1; abundance: few; CDR3nt: TGCAGTGTTTTACGGGGGCTCAACTACAATGAGCAGTTCTTC; CDR3aa: CSVLRGLNYNEQFF
d_gene: TRBD2; j_gene: TRBJ2-5; v_gene: TRBV12-3/TRBV12-4; abundance: many; CDR3nt: TGTGCCAGCAGTCTTTTTGGGACTATGGAGACCCAGTACTTC; CDR3aa: CASSLFGTMETQYF
d_gene: -; j_gene: TRBJ2-3; v_gene: TRBV5-1; abundance: few; CDR3nt: TGCGCCAGCAGCAGAATAGGGGCGCTTGCAGATACGCAGTATTTT; CDR3aa: CASSRIGALADTQYF
d_gene: TRBD2; j_gene: TRBJ2-1; v_gene: TRBV13; abundance: -; CDR3nt: TGTGCCAGCAGCTTGTGGGCGGGAGGATGGTCGAAGTCCTACAATGAGCAGTTCTTC; CDR3aa: CASSLWAGGWSKSYNEQFF
d_gene: -; j_gene: TRBJ2-7; v_gene: TRBV12-3/TRBV12-4; abundance: -; CDR3nt: TGTGCCAGCAGTTTCGGGGGCAACGAGCAGTACTTC; CDR3aa: CASSFGGNEQYF